This T cell receptor (beta chain) was sequenced in a study of blood T cells in healthy people across ages. With a J-beta primer mix and a sample-barcoded 5' primer, a second PCR ran roughly 6 to 11 cycles. TCRdb recomputed calls from the 5' RACE reads with MiXCR, one row per CDR3 protein. The profile shows about 2 million distinct CDR3 sequences, 49% of them singletons. V dropped 7 bases and J dropped 6; count of bases not matched to a gene: 6. This CDR3 comprises 13 residues. This receptor was identified in a woman in her forties in good health. The sequencing sample was made of blood. This sequence joins TRBV12-3 or TRBV12-4 and TRBJ2-3; 8 bases match TRBD2. The CDR3 bases are TGTGCCAGCAAACGTAGCGGGGCGGATACGCAGTATTTT. Protein: CASKRSGADTQYF.